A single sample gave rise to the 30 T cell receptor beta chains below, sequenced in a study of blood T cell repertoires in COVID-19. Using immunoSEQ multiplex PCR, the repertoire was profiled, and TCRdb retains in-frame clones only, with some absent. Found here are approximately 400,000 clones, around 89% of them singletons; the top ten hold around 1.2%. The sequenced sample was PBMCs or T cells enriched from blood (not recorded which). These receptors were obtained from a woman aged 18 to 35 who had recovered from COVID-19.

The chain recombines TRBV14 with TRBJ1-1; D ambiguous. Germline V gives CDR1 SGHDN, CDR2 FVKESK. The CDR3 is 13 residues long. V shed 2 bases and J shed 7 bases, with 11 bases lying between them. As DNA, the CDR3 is TGTGCCAGCAGCCAACTACGTTCGGGTGAAGCTTTCTTT. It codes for CASSQLRSGEAFF.

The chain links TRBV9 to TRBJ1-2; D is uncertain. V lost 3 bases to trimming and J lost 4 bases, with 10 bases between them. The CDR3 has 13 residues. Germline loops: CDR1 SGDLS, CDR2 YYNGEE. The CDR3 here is CASSAGRSYGYTF. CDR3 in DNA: TGTGCCAGCAGCGCGGGTCGATCCTATGGCTACACCTTC.

The CDR3 protein is CASSFTGGRGGLRGGYTF. The CDR3 DNA follows: TGTGCCAGCAGCTTTACAGGGGGCAGAGGGGGCCTTCGTGGAGGCTACACCTTC. V and J are TRBV7-2 and TRBJ1-2, with TRBD1 identical over 9 bases. There are 18 residues in the CDR3. Trimming at V came to 3 bases and at J to 8 bases, leaving 19 bases not matched to a gene. Germline CDR1 reads SGHTA; CDR2 reads FQGNSA.

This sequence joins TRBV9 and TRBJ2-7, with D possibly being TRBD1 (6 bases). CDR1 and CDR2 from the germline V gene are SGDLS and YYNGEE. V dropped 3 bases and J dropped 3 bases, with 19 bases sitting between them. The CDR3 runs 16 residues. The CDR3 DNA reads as TGTGCCAGCAGCGCCAAAAACAGGGCGAGCATCTACGAGCAGTACTTC. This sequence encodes CASSAKNRASIYEQYF.

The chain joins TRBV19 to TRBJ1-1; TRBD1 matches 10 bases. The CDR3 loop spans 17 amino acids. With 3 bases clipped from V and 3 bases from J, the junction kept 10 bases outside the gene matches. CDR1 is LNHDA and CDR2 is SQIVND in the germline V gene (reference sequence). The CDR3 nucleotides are TGTGCCAGTAGTATGGGACAGGGGTTGGGGCGTCACACTGAAGCTTTCTTT. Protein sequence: CASSMGQGLGRHTEAFF.

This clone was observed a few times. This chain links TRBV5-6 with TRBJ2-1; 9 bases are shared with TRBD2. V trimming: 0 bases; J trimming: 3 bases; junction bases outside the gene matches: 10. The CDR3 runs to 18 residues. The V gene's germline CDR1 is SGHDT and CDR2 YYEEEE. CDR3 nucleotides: TGTGCCAGCAGCTTGGTAGAGGCTAGCGGGGCCCTCTACAATGAGCAGTTCTTC. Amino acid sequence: CASSLVEASGALYNEQFF.

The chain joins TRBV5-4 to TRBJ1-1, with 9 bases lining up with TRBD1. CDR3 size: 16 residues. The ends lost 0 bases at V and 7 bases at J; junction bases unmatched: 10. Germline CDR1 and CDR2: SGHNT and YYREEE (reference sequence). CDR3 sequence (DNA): TGTGCCAGCAGCTTGGGCCGGGGACAGGGAGGCGTTGAAGCTTTCTTT. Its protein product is CASSLGRGQGGVEAFF.

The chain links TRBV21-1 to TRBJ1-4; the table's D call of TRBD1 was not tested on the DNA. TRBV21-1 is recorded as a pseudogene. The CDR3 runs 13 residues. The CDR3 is CAARDTFNEKLFF. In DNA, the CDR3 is TGTGCCGCCAGGGACACCTTTAATGAAAAACTGTTTTTT.

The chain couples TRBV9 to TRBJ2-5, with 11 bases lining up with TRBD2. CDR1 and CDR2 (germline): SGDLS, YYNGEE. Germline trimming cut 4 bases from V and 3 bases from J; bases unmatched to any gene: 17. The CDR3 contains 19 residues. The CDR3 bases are TGTGCCAGCAGCCCGACCCCCGGGCTAACTAGCGGGGGCAAAGAGACCCAGTACTTC. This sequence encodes CASSPTPGLTSGGKETQYF.

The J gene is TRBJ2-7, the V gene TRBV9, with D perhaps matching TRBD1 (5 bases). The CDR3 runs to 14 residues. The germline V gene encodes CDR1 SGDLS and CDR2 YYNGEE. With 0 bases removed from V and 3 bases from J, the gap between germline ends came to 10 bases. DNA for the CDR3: TGTGCCAGCAGCGTAGGACCCAGGGACTACGAGCAGTACTTC. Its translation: CASSVGPRDYEQYF.

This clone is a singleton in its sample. CDR3 amino acids: CASTGGARTGELFF. The DNA of the CDR3 is TGTGCCAGCACGGGGGGGGCCCGCACCGGGGAGCTGTTTTTT. This rearrangement joins TRBV6-5 to TRBJ2-2; 8 bases align to TRBD2. Germline loops: CDR1 MNHEY, CDR2 SVGAGI. CDR3 size: 14 residues. The V gene end was trimmed by 7 bases and the J gene end by 4 bases; junction bases not matched to a gene: 5.

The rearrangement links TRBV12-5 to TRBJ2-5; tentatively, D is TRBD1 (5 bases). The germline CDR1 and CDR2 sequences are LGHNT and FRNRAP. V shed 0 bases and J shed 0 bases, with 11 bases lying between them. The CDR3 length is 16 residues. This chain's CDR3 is CASGLVTDSYQETQYF. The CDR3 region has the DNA TGTGCTAGTGGTTTGGTGACAGATTCGTACCAAGAGACCCAGTACTTC.

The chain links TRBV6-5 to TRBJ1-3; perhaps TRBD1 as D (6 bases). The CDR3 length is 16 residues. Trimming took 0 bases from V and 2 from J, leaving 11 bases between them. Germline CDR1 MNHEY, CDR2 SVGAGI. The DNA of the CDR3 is TGTGCCAGCAGTTACTCCCTACAGGGTCCTGGAAACACCATATATTTT. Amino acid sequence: CASSYSLQGPGNTIYF.

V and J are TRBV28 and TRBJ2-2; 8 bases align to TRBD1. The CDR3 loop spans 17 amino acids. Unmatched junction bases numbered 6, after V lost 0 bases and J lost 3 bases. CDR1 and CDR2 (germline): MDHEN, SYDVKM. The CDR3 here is CASSLWWQGADTGELFF. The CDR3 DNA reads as TGTGCCAGCAGTTTATGGTGGCAGGGGGCGGACACCGGGGAGCTGTTTTTT. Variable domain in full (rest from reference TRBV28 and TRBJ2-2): DVKVTQSSRYLVKRTGEKVFLECVQDMDHENMFWYRQDPGLGLRLIYFSYDVKMKEKGDIPEGYSVSREKKERFSLILESASTNQTSMYLCASSLWWQGADTGELFFGEGSRLTVL.

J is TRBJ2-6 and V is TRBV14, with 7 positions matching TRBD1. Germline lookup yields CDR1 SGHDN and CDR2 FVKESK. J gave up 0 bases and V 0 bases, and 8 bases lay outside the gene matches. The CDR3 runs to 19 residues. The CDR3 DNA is TGTGCCAGCAGCCAAGAAAACAGGGGACGCGGCTCTGGGGCCAACGTCCTGACTTTC. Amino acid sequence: CASSQENRGRGSGANVLTF.

CDR3 sequence reads: CASSPPGGISYEQYF. Here the CDR3 DNA reads TGTGCCAGCTCACCACCAGGGGGCATCTCCTACGAGCAGTACTTC. This chain uses TRBV18 with TRBJ2-7; TRBD1 aligns across 7 bases. Germline CDR1 is KGHSH and CDR2 is LQKENI. The CDR3 covers 15 residues. The V segment lost 0 bases and the J segment 0 bases; nucleotides outside the gene matches: 2.

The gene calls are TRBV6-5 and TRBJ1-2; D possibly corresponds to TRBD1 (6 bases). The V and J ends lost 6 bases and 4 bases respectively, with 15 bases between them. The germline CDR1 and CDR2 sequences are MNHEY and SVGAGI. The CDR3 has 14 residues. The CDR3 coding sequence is TGTGCCAGCAGAATTGGACAGAGCGGCTATGGCTACACCTTC. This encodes CASRIGQSGYGYTF.

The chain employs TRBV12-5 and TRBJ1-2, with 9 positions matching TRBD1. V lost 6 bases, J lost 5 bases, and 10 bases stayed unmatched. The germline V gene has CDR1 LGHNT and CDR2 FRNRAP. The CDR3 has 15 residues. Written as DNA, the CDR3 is TGTGCTAGTGGACGGGACAGGGCGGTGGGGTATGGCTACACCTTC. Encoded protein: CASGRDRAVGYGYTF. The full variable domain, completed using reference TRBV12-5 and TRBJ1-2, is DARVTQTPRHKVTEMGQEVTMRCQPILGHNTVFWYRQTMMQGLELLAYFRNRAPLDDSGMPKDRFSAEMPDATLATLKIQPSEPRDSAVYFCASGRDRAVGYGYTFGSGTRLTVV.

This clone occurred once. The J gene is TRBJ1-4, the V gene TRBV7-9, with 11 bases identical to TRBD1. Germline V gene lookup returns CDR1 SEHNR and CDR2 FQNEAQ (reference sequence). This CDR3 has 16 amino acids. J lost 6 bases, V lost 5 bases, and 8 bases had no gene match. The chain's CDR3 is CASSLGQGAMYEKLFF. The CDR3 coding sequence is TGTGCCAGCAGCCTAGGACAGGGGGCAATGTATGAAAAACTGTTTTTT.

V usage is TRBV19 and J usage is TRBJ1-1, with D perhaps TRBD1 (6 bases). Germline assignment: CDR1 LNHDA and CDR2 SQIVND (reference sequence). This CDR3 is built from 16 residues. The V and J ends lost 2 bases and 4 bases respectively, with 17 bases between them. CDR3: CASSIRDKTSGTEAFF. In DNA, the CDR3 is TGTGCCAGTAGTATAAGGGACAAAACATCCGGCACTGAAGCTTTCTTT.

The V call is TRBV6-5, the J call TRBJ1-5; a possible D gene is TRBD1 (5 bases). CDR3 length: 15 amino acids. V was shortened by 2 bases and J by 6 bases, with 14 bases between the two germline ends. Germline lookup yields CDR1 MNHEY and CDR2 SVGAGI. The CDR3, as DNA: TGTGCCAGCAGTTACCGTCAGGGTGAAATTCAGCCCCAGCATTTT. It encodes CASSYRQGEIQPQHF.

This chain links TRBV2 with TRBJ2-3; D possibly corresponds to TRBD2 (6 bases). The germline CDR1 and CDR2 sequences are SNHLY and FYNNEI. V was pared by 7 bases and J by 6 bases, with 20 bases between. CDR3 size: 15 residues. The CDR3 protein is CASKGTSPHWDTQYF. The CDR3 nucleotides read TGTGCCAGCAAAGGGACTTCTCCCCATTGGGATACGCAGTATTTT.

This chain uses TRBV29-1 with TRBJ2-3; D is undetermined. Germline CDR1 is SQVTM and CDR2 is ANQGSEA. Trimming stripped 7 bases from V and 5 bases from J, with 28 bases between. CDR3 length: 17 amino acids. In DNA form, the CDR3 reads TGCAGCGCCCGCCCGCCGATATACTCGAAAACTGGAGATACGCAGTATTTT. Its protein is CSARPPIYSKTGDTQYF.

The CDR3 region is CASSSGTGGNTGELFF. The CDR3 bases are TGTGCCAGCAGCTCCGGGACAGGGGGCAACACCGGGGAGCTGTTTTTT. The genes are TRBV7-2 and TRBJ2-2, with 12 nucleotides matching TRBD1. Germline V gives CDR1 SGHTA, CDR2 FQGNSA. The length of the CDR3 is 16 residues. After removal of 4 bases from V and 2 bases from J, the junction contained 2 bases not matched to a gene.

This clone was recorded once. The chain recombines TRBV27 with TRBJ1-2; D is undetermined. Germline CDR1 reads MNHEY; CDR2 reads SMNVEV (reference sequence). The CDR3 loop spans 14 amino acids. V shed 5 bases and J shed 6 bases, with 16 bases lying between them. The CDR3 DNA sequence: TGTGCCAGCAGTGGCTTTTTGGAGGGCGATGGCTACACCTTC. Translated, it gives CASSGFLEGDGYTF.

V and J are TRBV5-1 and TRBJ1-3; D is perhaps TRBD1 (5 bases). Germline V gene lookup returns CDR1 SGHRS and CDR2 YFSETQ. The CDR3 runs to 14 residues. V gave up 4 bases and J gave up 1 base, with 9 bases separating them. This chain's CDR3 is CASSTAGSGNTIYF. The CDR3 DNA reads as TGCGCCAGCAGCACTGCAGGGTCTGGAAACACCATATATTTT. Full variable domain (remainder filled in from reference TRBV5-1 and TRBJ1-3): KAGVTQTPRYLIKTRGQQVTLSCSPISGHRSVSWYQQTPGQGLQFLFEYFSETQRNKGNFPGRFSGRQFSNSRSEMNVSTLELGDSALYLCASSTAGSGNTIYFGEGSWLTVV.

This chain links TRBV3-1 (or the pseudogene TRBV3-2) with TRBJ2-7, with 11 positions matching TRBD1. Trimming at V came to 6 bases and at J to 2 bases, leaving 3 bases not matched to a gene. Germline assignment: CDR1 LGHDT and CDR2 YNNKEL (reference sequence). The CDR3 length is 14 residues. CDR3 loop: CASRSGQGAYEQYF. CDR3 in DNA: TGTGCCAGCAGATCGGGACAGGGGGCCTACGAGCAGTACTTC.

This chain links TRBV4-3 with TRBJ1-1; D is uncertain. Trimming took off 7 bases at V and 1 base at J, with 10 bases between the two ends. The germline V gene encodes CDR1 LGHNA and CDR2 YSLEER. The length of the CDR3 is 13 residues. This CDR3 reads CASNRGRNTEAFF. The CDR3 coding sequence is TGCGCCAGCAACAGAGGGCGGAACACTGAAGCTTTCTTT.

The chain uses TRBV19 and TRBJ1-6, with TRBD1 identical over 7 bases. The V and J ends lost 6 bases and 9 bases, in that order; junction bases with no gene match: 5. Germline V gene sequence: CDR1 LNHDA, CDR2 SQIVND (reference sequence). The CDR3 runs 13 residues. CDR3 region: CASSRTGGSPLHF. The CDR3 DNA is TGTGCCAGTAGCCGGACAGGTGGTTCACCCCTCCACTTT.

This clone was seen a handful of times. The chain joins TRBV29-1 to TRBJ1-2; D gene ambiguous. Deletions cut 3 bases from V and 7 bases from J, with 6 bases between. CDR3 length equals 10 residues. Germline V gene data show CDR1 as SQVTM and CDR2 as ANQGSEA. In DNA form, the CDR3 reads TGCAGCGTTGATGCGGGTGGCTACACCTTC. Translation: CSVDAGGYTF.